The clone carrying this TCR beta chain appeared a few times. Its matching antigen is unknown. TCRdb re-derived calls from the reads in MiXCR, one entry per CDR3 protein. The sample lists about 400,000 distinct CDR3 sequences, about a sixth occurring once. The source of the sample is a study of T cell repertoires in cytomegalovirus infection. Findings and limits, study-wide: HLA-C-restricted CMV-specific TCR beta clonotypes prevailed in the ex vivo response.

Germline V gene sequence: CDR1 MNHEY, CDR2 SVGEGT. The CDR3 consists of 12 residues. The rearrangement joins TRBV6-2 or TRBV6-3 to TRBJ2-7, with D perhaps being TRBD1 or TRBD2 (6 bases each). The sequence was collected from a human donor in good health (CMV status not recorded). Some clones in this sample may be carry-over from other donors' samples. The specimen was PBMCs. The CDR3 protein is CAVRTGGGEQYF. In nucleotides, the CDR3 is TGTGCGGTAAGGACCGGAGGGGGAGAGCAGTACTTC.